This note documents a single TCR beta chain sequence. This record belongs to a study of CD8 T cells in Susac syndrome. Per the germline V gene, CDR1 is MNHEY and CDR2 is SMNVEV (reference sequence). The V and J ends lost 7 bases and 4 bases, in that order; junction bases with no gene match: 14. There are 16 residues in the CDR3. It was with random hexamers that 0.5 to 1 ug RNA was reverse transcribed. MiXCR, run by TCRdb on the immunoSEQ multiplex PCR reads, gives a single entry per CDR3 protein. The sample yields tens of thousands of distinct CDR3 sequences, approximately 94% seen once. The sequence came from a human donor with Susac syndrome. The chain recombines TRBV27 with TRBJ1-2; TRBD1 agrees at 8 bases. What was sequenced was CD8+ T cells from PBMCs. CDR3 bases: TGTGCCAGCATAGGGCCAGGGGGCGATGGGAGCTATGGCTACACCTTC. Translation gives CASIGPGGDGSYGYTF.